This T cell receptor beta chain was retrieved from a study of T cells in women clearing cervical HPV infection. Sequenced by immunoSEQ multiplex PCR; TCRdb stores in-frame clones only, minus some. The table for this sample gives about 20,000 clones. For this clone: The read ends 3 residues shy of where the CDR3 ends; the end is completed using the germline J gene.

Dot-blot hybridization genotyped cervical HPV amplified with MY09/MY11 PCR. J lost 4 bases, V lost 1 base, and 5 bases had no gene match. Germline-derived CDR1 and CDR2 are MNHEY and SVGEGT. CDR3 length: 15 residues. Sequenced: blood buffy coat. The receptor was isolated from a woman aged 18 to 75 with a cervical HPV16 infection that either progressed to CIN3+ or cleared (not recorded which). The chain carries TRBV6-2 or TRBV6-3 and TRBJ2-5; 8 positions agree with TRBD2. CDR3 DNA, as far as it was read: TGTGCCAGCAGTTACTACGGGGGGGCTCGAGAGACC. Its protein is CASSYYGGARET. The whole CDR3 sequence is CASSYYGGARETQYF.